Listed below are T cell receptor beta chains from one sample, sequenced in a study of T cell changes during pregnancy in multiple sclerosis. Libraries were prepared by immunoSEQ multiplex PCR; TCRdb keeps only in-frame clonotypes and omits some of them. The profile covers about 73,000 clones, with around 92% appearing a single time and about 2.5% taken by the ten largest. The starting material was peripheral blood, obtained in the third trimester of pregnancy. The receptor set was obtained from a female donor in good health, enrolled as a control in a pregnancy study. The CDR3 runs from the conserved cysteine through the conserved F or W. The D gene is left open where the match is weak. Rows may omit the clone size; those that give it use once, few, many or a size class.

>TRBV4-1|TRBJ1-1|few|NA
CASSQSSRNTEAFF
TGCGCCAGCAGCCAGAGCTCAAGGAACACTGAAGCTTTCTTT
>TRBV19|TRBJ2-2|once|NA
CASSHRVVKDTGELFF
TGTGCCAGTAGCCACAGGGTAGTGAAGGACACCGGGGAGCTGTTTTTT
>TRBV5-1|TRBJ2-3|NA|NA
CASSYSTDTQYF
TGCGCCAGCAGCTATTCCACAGACACGCAGTATTTT
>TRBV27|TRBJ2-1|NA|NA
CASSNRDSYNEQFF
TGTGCCAGCAGTAACCGAGATAGCTACAATGAGCAGTTCTTC
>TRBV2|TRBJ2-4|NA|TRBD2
CASSQGLAGDFSKNIQYF
TGTGCCAGCAGCCAAGGACTAGCGGGAGATTTTAGCAAAAACATTCAGTACTTC
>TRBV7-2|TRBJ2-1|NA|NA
CASSLARGNEQFF
TGTGCCAGCAGCTTGGCCAGGGGAAATGAGCAGTTCTTC
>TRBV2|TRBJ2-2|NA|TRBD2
CASSEARGGELFF
TGTGCCAGCAGTGAAGCGCGGGGGGGGGAGCTGTTTTTT
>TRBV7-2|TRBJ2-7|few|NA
CASSGVLGGYEQYF
TGTGCCAGCAGCGGAGTTTTGGGGGGCTACGAGCAGTACTTC
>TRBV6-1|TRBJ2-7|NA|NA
CASRQTGLYEQYF
TGTGCCAGCAGACAAACAGGGTTATACGAGCAGTACTTC
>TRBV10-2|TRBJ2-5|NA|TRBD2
CASSPLRVAGGDETQYF
TGCGCCAGCAGCCCCCTGAGGGTAGCGGGGGGAGATGAGACCCAGTACTTC
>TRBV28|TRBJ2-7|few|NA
CASRLGAGAPEQYF
TGTGCCAGCAGGCTCGGGGCAGGGGCTCCCGAGCAGTACTTC
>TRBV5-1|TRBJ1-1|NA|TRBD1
CASSGQGRGTEAFF
TGCGCCAGCAGCGGACAGGGCAGGGGCACTGAAGCTTTCTTT
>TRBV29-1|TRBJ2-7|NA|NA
CSVEDQGHPYEQYF
TGCAGCGTTGAAGATCAGGGCCACCCTTACGAGCAGTACTTC
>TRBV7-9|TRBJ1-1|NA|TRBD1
CASSKDRGGTEAFF
TGTGCCAGCAGCAAGGACAGGGGAGGGACTGAAGCTTTCTTT
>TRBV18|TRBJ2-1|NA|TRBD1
CASSARGLDNEQFF
TGTGCCAGCTCAGCCAGGGGGTTGGACAATGAGCAGTTCTTC
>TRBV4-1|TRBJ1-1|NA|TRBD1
CASSQQGAYTEAFF
TGCGCCAGCAGCCAACAGGGGGCTTACACTGAAGCTTTCTTT
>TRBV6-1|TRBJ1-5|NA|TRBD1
CASSQQGSNQPQHF
TGTGCCAGCAGTCAACAGGGGAGCAATCAGCCCCAGCATTTT
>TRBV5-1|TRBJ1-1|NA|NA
CASSRQENTEAFF
TGCGCCAGCAGCCGACAGGAGAACACTGAAGCTTTCTTT
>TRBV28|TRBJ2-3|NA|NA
CASSPFQDRPSTDTQYF
TGTGCCAGCAGTCCCTTCCAAGACAGGCCTAGCACAGATACGCAGTATTTT
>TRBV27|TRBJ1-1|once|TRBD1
CASSTYRGTNTEAFF
TGTGCCAGCAGTACTTACAGGGGTACGAACACTGAAGCTTTCTTT
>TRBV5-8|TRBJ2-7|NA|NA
CASSLTRSYEQYF
TGTGCCAGCAGCTTGACCAGATCCTACGAGCAGTACTTC
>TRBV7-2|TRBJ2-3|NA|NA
CASSLSGGRGDTQYF
TGTGCCAGCAGCTTAAGTGGGGGCCGGGGAGATACGCAGTATTTT
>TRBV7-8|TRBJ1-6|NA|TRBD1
CASSLLQGADSPLHF
TGTGCCAGCAGCTTACTCCAGGGGGCCGATTCACCCCTCCACTTT
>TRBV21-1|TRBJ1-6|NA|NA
CATRDRDSLSNSPLHF
TGTGCCACGAGGGACAGGGATTCGCTCTCTAATTCACCCCTCCACTTT
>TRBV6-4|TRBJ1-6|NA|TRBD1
CASRDRGRGAYNSPLHF
TGTGCCAGCAGGGACAGGGGGCGCGGGGCCTATAATTCACCCCTCCACTTT
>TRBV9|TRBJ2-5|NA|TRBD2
CASSVGFAGGGETQYF
TGTGCCAGCAGCGTAGGTTTTGCGGGAGGTGGGGAGACCCAGTACTTC
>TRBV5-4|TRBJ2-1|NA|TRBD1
CASRNFDRVGDNEQFF
TGTGCCAGCAGGAATTTCGACAGGGTTGGCGACAATGAGCAGTTCTTC
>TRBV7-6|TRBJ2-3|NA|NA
CASSLVAGTDTQYF
TGTGCCAGCAGCTTAGTTGCAGGCACAGATACGCAGTATTTT
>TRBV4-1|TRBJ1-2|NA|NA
CASSEETAGDYGYTF
TGCGCCAGCAGCGAAGAAACGGCTGGAGACTATGGCTACACCTTC